Sequencing of this TCR beta chain was carried out in a study of vaccination and CD4 T cells after COVID-19. As for the study in general: At a median 72 days (range 14 to 241) after dose two, post-vaccine samples were obtained. Each of the control cultures got a CEFX pool, an HIV-1 Nef pool, or no peptide.

The Oncomine TCR Beta short-read assay sequenced DNA from cultured CD4+ T cells. TCRdb ran MiXCR on the PCR reads and lists one entry per CDR3 protein. The sample consists of over 11,000 distinct CDR3 sequences, 55% of them appearing once. Treatment specified: approximately nine-day PBMC culture with coronavirus spike peptide pools or control peptides (ViraFEST assay). The ViraFEST method relied on peptide pools to expand antigen-specific T cells, followed by TCR sequencing. Comments on this clonotype: Its antigen is unidentified.

V lost 1 base and J lost 2, with 6 bases in between. The CDR3 contains 14 residues. Germline CDR1 SEHNR, CDR2 FQNEAQ (reference sequence). The sequence was obtained from a human donor who had recovered from COVID-19. The chain joins TRBV7-9 to TRBJ1-3; no firm D call. Sequencing used CD4+ T cells from blood, cultured in vitro, obtained before SARS-CoV-2 vaccination. Here the CDR3 DNA reads TGTGCCAGCAGCTTAGTAACGGCTGGAAACACCATATATTTT. This translates into CASSLVTAGNTIYF.